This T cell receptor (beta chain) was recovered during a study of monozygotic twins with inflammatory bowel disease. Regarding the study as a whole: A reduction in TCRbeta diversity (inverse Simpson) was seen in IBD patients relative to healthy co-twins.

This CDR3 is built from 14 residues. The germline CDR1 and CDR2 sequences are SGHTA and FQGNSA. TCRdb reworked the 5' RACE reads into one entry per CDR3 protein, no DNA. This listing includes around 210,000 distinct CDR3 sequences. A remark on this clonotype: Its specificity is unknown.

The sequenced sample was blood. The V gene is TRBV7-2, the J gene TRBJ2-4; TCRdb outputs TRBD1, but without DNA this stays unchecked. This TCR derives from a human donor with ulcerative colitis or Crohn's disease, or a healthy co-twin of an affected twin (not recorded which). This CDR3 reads CATGGGRAKNIQYF.